This T cell receptor (beta chain) was captured by sequencing in a study of immune evolution from preneoplasia to lung adenocarcinoma. Notes on the study in general: Normal lung had highest clonality; later lesions appeared denser, more diverse. Top clone share appeared to fall from AAH through AIS, MIA, adenocarcinoma.

Patients had resection in Japan or China between about 2013 and 2017. Two lung cancer pathologists independently confirmed each histologic diagnosis. Germline CDR1 MNHNS, CDR2 SASEGT. The CDR3 runs to 15 residues. Trimming cost V 8 bases and J 1 base, with 14 bases left between them. Concerning this clone itself: The antigen remains undetermined.

Some clones are missing from TCRdb's copy, which holds only in-frame ones; the method was immunoSEQ multiplex PCR. Of about 8,200 clones in the sample, approximately 80% were seen once. The source is a person in their 70s with lung adenocarcinoma. Sequenced: FFPE adjacent normal lung tissue. J is TRBJ2-2 and V is TRBV6-1; D is possibly TRBD2 (5 bases). CDR3 residues: CASHLVRENTGELFF. In DNA form, the CDR3 reads TGTGCCAGCCACCTAGTGAGGGAGAACACCGGGGAGCTGTTTTTT.